This T cell receptor (beta chain) derives from a study of CD8 T cells in ankylosing spondylitis. Study-level findings and limits: There were earlier reports of some motif variants in reactive arthritis synovial fluid and blood. Ankylosing spondylitis blood seemed to carry a telltale TCR beta motif made of roughly eight highly homologous variants.

This CDR3 is 13 amino acids long. Germline CDR1 reads SGHVS; CDR2 reads FNYEAQ. The germline V and J ends were trimmed by 5 bases and 4 bases, with 11 bases remaining between them. Library preparation for TCR beta used quantitative 5'-RACE with molecular barcodes. TCRdb itself ran the 5' RACE reads through MiXCR, one entry per CDR3 protein. In the table there are about 400,000 distinct CDR3 sequences, more than 20% of which are singletons. Concerning this clonotype itself: The antigen is undetermined. It is likely a read error, because the conserved phenylalanine at the end of the CDR3 is missing.

The V gene is TRBV7-6, the J gene TRBJ2-5, with no clear D. The sequencing sample was made of blood, either unsorted or a sorted T cell fraction (not recorded which). The origin of this receptor is a male donor with ankylosing spondylitis. CDR3 in DNA: TGTGCCAGCAGCAAAGAATGGGTAGAGACCCAGTACATC. This encodes CASSKEWVETQYI.